This T cell receptor beta chain was identified during a study of PD-1 blockade in classical Hodgkin lymphoma. This clone is a singleton in its sample. CDR3 size: 16 residues. Germline V gene data show CDR1 as LGHNA and CDR2 as YSLEER. V was clipped by 3 bases and J by 2 bases; unmatched bases: 8. Repertoires were generated with immunoSEQ multiplex PCR, while TCRdb's copy carries only in-frame clones and drops some. The sample has about 28,000 clones; roughly nine tenths are singletons. Described time point: newly diagnosed, previously untreated cHL patient sample. The sample taken for sequencing was peripheral blood mononuclear cells (PBMCs). The chain has TRBV4-3 and TRBJ2-3; 7 bases align to TRBD2. The clonotype comes from a human donor with classical Hodgkin lymphoma. CDR3 amino acids: CASSHGRATYTDTQYF. The CDR3 DNA follows: TGCGCCAGCAGCCATGGGAGGGCTACCTACACAGATACGCAGTATTTT.